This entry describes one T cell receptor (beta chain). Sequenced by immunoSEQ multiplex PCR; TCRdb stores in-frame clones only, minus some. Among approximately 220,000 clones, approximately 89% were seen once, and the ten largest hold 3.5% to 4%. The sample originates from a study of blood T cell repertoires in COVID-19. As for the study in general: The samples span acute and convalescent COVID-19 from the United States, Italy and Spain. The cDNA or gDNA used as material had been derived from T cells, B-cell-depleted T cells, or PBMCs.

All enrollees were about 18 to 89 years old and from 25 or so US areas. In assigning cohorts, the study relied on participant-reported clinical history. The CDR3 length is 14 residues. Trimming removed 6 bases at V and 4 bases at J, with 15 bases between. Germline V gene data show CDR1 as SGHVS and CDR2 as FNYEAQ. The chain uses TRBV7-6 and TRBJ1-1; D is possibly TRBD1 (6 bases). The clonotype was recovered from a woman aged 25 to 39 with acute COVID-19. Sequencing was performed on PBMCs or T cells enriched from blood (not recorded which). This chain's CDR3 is CASSLSGDGTEAFF. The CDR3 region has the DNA TGTGCCAGCAGTTTGTCAGGGGACGGCACTGAAGCTTTCTTT.